This T cell receptor beta chain emerged from a study of blood T cell repertoires in COVID-19. Turning to the study itself: T cells, B-cell-depleted T cells, or PBMCs provided the cDNA or gDNA that served as material.

In the original processing: The authors estimated nucleated cell counts from reference gene primer amplification. The protocol was immunoSEQ multiplex PCR, while the TCRdb copy is restricted to in-frame clones and leaves out a portion. For V, J and clone size, that table is used; D and trimming come from the DNA. The table includes about 310,000 clones, roughly 90% detected once. The CDR3 is made up of 13 amino acids. V gave up 0 bases and J gave up 6 bases; unmatched junction bases: 3. Germline-derived CDR1 and CDR2 are SGHRS and YFSETQ. Those enrolled, adults aged 18 to 89 years, came from about 24 US areas.

The V call is TRBV5-1, the J call TRBJ2-7, with TRBD2 matching 7 bases. The clonotype was recovered from a woman aged 18-35 years with acute COVID-19. The sample taken for sequencing was PBMCs or T cells enriched from blood (not recorded which). CDR3 protein: CASSLGGGGEQYF. DNA of the CDR3: TGCGCCAGCAGCTTGGGGGGCGGGGGCGAGCAGTACTTC.